The 20 T cell receptor beta chains below were found in one sample sequenced in a study of CD8 T cells in ankylosing spondylitis. TCRdb re-analysed the 5' RACE reads in MiXCR, keeping a single row per CDR3 protein. This sample has 300,000 to 350,000 distinct CDR3 sequences, with roughly 12% found just once. The sequencing input was blood, either unsorted or a sorted T cell fraction (not recorded which). These TCRs come from a female donor with ankylosing spondylitis or in good health (not recorded which).

This clonotype has ten or more counts. The V gene is TRBV12-3 or TRBV12-4, the J gene TRBJ1-1; D unresolved. This CDR3 is built from 13 residues. Trimming removed 5 bases from V and 2 bases from J, with 9 bases in between. CDR3 in amino acids: CASSPFGNTEAFF. As DNA, the CDR3 is TGTGCCAGCAGTCCGTTCGGAAACACTGAAGCTTTCTTT.

This clonotype came up many times. This chain connects TRBV20-1 to TRBJ1-5; 8 positions match TRBD1. The CDR3 is 17 residues long. Germline V CDR1 and CDR2: DFQATT, SNEGSKA (reference sequence). Trimming at V came to 0 bases and at J to 5 bases, leaving 12 bases not matched to a gene. CDR3: CSARDRWGDRGYQPQHF. In nucleotides, the CDR3 is TGCAGTGCTAGAGATCGATGGGGCGACAGGGGATATCAGCCCCAGCATTTT.

This clonotype showed up many times. V and J are TRBV28 and TRBJ2-7, with TRBD1 identical over 10 bases. The CDR3 is 14 residues long. CDR1 is MDHEN and CDR2 is SYDVKM in the germline V gene. Trimming removed 5 bases from V and 4 bases from J; junction bases left unmatched: 5. DNA of the CDR3: TGTGCCAGCAGTCCCTTGGGACAGGGGTACGAGCAGTACTTC. It is translated as CASSPLGQGYEQYF.

The CDR3 coding sequence is TGCGCCAGCAGCCAAGCTGAGACTGAATACTACGAGCAGTACTTC. Translated, it gives CASSQAETEYYEQYF. This sequence joins TRBV4-3 and TRBJ2-7; D uncertain. The CDR3 totals 15 residues. Looked up from germline, CDR1 is LGHNA and CDR2 is YSLEER. With 1 base removed from V and 3 bases from J, the gap between germline ends came to 13 bases.

This clonotype was counted many times. The chain uses TRBV4-2 and TRBJ1-4, with D possibly TRBD1 on 6 matching bases. V was clipped by 3 bases and J by 5 bases, with 16 bases between them. Per germline, CDR1 LGHNA and CDR2 YNFKEQ. This CDR3 has 16 amino acids. Here the CDR3 DNA reads TGTGCCAGCAGCCAGGAACAGGGTGGCCGAAATGAAAAACTGTTTTTT. This sequence encodes CASSQEQGGRNEKLFF.

The table lists this clonotype with many counts. V usage is TRBV5-1 and J usage is TRBJ1-3; 7 positions match TRBD1. Germline-derived CDR1 and CDR2 are SGHRS and YFSETQ. Germline trimming cut 4 bases from V and 0 bases from J; bases unmatched to any gene: 10. CDR3 length equals 17 residues. In DNA, the CDR3 is TGCGCCAGCAGCCTCCGGACAGGACGTACCTCTGGAAACACCATATATTTT. Protein: CASSLRTGRTSGNTIYF.

The gene calls are TRBV14 and TRBJ2-3; 9 bases agree with TRBD2. CDR1 and CDR2 from the germline V gene are SGHDN and FVKESK. The CDR3 is 16 amino acids. The ends lost 1 base at V and 2 bases at J; junction bases unmatched: 4. Here the CDR3 DNA reads TGTGCCAGCAGCCAAGGACTAGCGGTCTACACAGATACGCAGTATTTT. Its translation is CASSQGLAVYTDTQYF.

This clonotype was seen only a few times. The V call is TRBV20-1, the J call TRBJ1-3; D may be TRBD1 (5 bases). Trimming took off 6 bases at V and 4 bases at J, with 10 bases between the two ends. This CDR3 contains 12 residues. The germline V gene has CDR1 DFQATT and CDR2 SNEGSKA (reference sequence). CDR3 nucleotide sequence: TGCAGTGCCAGGACAACGGGAAACACCATATATTTT. Its translation: CSARTTGNTIYF.

As concerns this clonotype: A clone one base away is much larger, so this may be a read error. The J gene is TRBJ2-3, the V gene TRBV12-3 or TRBV12-4; the match to TRBD2 covers 8 bases. CDR3 length: 17 amino acids. The chain's CDR3 is CTSTLPPKRERTDTQYF. The CDR3 bases are TGTACCAGCACCCTTCCCCCGAAGCGGGAGCGCACAGATACGCAGTATTTT.

Many counts were recorded for this clonotype. The V gene is TRBV5-1, the J gene TRBJ2-1; D may be TRBD1 (5 bases). The germline CDR1 and CDR2 sequences are SGHRS and YFSETQ. Deletions cut 7 bases from V and 0 bases from J, with 11 bases between. The CDR3 covers 14 residues. The CDR3 region has the DNA TGCGCCAGCCGACAGTGGAGCTCCTACAATGAGCAGTTCTTC. Protein: CASRQWSSYNEQFF.

This clonotype was counted between two and nine times. This chain connects TRBV20-1 to TRBJ2-3; no reliable D call. Germline V lookup: CDR1 DFQATT, CDR2 SNEGSKA (reference sequence). The CDR3 spans 13 residues. The V end lost 6 bases, the J end lost 2 bases, and 12 bases lay between the germline ends. The CDR3 spells CSASNSLTDTQYF. CDR3 DNA sequence: TGCAGTGCGAGCAACAGCCTCACAGATACGCAGTATTTT.

The CDR3 is CASRASAYNEQFF. CDR3 DNA: TGTGCCAGCAGGGCTAGCGCTTACAATGAGCAGTTCTTC. V and J are TRBV27 and TRBJ2-1, with a tentative D call TRBD2 (6 bases). V was clipped by 6 bases and J by 4 bases, with 10 bases between them. This CDR3 has 13 residues. The germline CDR1 and CDR2 sequences are MNHEY and SMNVEV (reference sequence).

This clonotype was recorded at least ten times. The chain links TRBV10-3 to TRBJ2-3; no clear D. V was trimmed by 0 bases and J by 0 bases, leaving 10 bases between them. Germline lookup yields CDR1 ENHRY and CDR2 SYGVKD. This CDR3 contains 16 residues. In DNA form, the CDR3 reads TGTGCCATCAGTGAGTCGACCGGCCTTAGCACAGATACGCAGTATTTT. Its translation: CAISESTGLSTDTQYF.

This clonotype came up many times. This CDR3 is CASGSETQYF. CDR3 sequence (DNA): TGTGCCAGCGGTTCGGAGACCCAGTACTTC. This sequence joins TRBV7-2 and TRBJ2-5; D call uncertain. CDR1 and CDR2 (germline): SGHTA, FQGNSA. The CDR3 has 10 residues. The V and J ends lost 8 bases and 5 bases respectively, with 6 bases between them.

This clonotype occurred many times. The chain joins TRBV18 to TRBJ2-5; D gene uncertain. Trimming stripped 3 bases from V and 3 bases from J, with 14 bases between. In germline, CDR1 is KGHSH, CDR2 LQKENI. The CDR3 contains 15 residues. The CDR3 region is CASSPLDTQKETQYF. CDR3 DNA: TGTGCCAGCTCACCCCTCGATACACAGAAAGAGACCCAGTACTTC.

The V gene is TRBV7-2, the J gene TRBJ1-1; D is perhaps TRBD1 (6 bases). The CDR3 has 15 amino acids. With 5 bases removed from V and 1 base from J, the gap between germline ends came to 14 bases. Germline-derived CDR1 and CDR2 are SGHTA and FQGNSA. CDR3: CASSGRTASNTEAFF. The DNA for the CDR3 is TGTGCCAGCAGCGGCAGGACAGCCTCGAACACTGAAGCTTTCTTT.

This clonotype was counted ten times or more. This chain links TRBV10-3 with TRBJ2-3; 7 bases align to TRBD2. CDR1 is ENHRY and CDR2 is SYGVKD in the germline V gene. The CDR3 is made up of 15 amino acids. Germline trimming cut 11 bases from V and 2 bases from J; bases unmatched to any gene: 13. CDR3 region: CAATPSGSSTDTQYF. The CDR3 DNA reads as TGTGCCGCTACCCCTAGCGGTTCTTCCACAGATACGCAGTATTTT.

The chain joins TRBV7-2 to TRBJ2-5, with 8 positions matching TRBD2. This CDR3 spans 15 amino acids. From germline, CDR1 is SGHTA and CDR2 FQGNSA. Unmatched junction bases numbered 10, after V lost 5 bases and J lost 5 bases. The CDR3 protein is CASSAAAGERETQYF. The DNA for the CDR3 is TGTGCCAGCAGCGCCGCAGCGGGAGAACGGGAGACCCAGTACTTC.

This clonotype was found many times. CDR3 residues: CSARGNSNEQFF. CDR3 DNA sequence: TGCAGTGCTAGAGGAAATTCCAATGAGCAGTTCTTC. The chain couples TRBV20-1 to TRBJ2-1; D is ambiguous. Germline loops: CDR1 DFQATT, CDR2 SNEGSKA (reference sequence). This CDR3 spans 12 amino acids. Trimming took off 1 base at V and 6 bases at J, with 7 bases between the two ends.

This clonotype came up a few times. The chain employs TRBV18 and TRBJ1-4; unclear D gene. Germline values: CDR1 KGHSH, CDR2 LQKENI. Between the trimmed V and J ends, which lost 2 bases and 5 bases, there was a span of 9 bases. The CDR3 contains 14 residues. In DNA form, the CDR3 reads TGTGCCAGCTCACCAGGCAGGACGAATGAAAAACTGTTTTTT. Its translation: CASSPGRTNEKLFF.